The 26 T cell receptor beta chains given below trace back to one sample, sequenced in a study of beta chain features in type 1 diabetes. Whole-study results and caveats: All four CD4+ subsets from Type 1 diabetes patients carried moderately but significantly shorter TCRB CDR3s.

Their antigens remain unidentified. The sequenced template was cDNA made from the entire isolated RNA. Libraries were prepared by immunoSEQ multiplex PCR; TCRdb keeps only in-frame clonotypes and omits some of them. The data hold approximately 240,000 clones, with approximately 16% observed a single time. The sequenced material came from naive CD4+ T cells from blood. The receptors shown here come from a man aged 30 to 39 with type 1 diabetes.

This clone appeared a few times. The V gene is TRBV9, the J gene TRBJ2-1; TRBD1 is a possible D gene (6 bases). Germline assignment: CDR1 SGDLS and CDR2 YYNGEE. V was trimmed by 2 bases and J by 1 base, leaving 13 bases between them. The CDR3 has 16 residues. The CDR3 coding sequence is TGTGCCAGCAGCGTCAGGGGTAGAGGATCCTACAATGAGCAGTTCTTC. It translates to CASSVRGRGSYNEQFF.

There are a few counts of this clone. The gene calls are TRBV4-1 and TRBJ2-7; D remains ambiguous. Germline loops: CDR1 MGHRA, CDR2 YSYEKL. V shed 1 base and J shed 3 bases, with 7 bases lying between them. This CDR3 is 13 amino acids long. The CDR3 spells CASSQGSVYEQYF. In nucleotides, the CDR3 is TGCGCCAGCAGCCAAGGCTCAGTCTACGAGCAGTACTTC.

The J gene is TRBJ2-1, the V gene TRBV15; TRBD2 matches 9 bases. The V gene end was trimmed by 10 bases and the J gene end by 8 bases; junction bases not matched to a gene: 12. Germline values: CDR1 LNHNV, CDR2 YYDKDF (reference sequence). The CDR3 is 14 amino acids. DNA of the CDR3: TGTGCCAGTTCGGGACTAGCCACTCGGGATGAGCAGTTCTTC. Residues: CASSGLATRDEQFF.

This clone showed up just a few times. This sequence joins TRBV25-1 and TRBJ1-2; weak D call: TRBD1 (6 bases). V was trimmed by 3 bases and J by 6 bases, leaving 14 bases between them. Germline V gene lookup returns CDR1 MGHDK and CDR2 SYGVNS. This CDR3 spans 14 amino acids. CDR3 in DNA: TGTGCCAGCAGTGATCCCGACAGGTGGAATGGCTACACCTTC. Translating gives CASSDPDRWNGYTF.

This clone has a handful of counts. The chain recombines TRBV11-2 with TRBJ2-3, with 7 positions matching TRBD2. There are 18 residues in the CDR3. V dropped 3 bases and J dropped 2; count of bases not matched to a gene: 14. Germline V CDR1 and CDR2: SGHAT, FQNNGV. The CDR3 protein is CASSFGLGLLVNTDTQYF. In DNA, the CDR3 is TGTGCCAGCAGCTTTGGGTTGGGACTACTTGTAAACACAGATACGCAGTATTTT.

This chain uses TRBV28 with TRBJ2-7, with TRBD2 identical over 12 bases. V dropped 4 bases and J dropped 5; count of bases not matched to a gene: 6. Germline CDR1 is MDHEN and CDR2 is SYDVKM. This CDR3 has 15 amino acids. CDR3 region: CASSSQWTSGNEQYF. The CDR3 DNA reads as TGTGCCAGCAGTTCTCAATGGACTAGCGGGAACGAGCAGTACTTC.

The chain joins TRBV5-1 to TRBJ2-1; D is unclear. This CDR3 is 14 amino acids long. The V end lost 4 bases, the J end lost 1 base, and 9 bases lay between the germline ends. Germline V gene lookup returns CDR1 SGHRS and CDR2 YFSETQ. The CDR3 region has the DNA TGCGCCAGCAGCATTTGGGAATCCTACAATGAGCAGTTCTTC. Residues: CASSIWESYNEQFF.

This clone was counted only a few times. The CDR3 spells CASSLESTGSFGKLFF. CDR3 DNA: TGTGCCAGCAGCTTGGAGTCGACAGGCAGTTTTGGAAAACTGTTTTTT. This rearrangement joins TRBV5-4 to TRBJ1-4; TRBD1 is a possible D gene (6 bases). Trimming pared 0 bases from V and 10 bases from J, leaving 19 bases between. CDR1 and CDR2 (germline): SGHNT, YYREEE (reference sequence). The CDR3 length is 16 residues.

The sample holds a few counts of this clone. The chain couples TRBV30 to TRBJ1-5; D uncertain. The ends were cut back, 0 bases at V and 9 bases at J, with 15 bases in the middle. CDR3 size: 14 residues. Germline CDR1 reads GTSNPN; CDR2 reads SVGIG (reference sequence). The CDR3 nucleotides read TGTGCCTGGAGTGTAGGAACCGGAGAGGGGCCCCAGCATTTT. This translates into CAWSVGTGEGPQHF.

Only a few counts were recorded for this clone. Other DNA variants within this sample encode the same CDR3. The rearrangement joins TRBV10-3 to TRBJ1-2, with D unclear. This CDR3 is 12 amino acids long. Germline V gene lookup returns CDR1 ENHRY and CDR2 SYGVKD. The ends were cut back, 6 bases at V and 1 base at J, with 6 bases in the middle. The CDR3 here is CAISDGNYGYTF. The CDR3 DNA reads TGTGCCATCAGCGACGGTAACTATGGCTACACCTTC.

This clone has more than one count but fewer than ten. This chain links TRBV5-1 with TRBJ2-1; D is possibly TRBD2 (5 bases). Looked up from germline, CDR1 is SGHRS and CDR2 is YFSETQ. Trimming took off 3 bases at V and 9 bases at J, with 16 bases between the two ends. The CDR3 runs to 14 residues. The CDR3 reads CASSSRQPGSEQFF. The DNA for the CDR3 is TGCGCCAGCAGCTCGCGACAACCGGGGAGTGAGCAGTTCTTC. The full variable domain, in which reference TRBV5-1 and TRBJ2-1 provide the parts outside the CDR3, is KAGVTQTPRYLIKTRGQQVTLSCSPISGHRSVSWYQQTPGQGLQFLFEYFSETQRNKGNFPGRFSGRQFSNSRSEMNVSTLELGDSALYLCASSSRQPGSEQFFGPGTRLTVL.

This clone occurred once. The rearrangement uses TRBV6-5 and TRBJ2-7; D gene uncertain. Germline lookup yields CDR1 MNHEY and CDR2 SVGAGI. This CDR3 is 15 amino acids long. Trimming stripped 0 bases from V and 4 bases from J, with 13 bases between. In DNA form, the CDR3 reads TGTGCCAGCAGTTACTCTGCTATTAGTGGGTACGAGCAGTACTTC. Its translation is CASSYSAISGYEQYF.

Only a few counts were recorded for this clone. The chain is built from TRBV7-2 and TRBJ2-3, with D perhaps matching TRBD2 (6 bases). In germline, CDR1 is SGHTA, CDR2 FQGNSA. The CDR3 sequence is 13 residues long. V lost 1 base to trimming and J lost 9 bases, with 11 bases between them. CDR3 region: CASSLVGGRTQYF. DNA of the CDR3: TGTGCCAGCAGCTTAGTTGGGGGGAGGACGCAGTATTTT.

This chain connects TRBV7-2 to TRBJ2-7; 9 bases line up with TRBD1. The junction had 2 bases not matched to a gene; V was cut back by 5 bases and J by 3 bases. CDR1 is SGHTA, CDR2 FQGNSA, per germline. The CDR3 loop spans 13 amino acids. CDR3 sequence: CASSRGQGYEQYF. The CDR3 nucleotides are TGTGCCAGCAGCCGGGGACAGGGCTACGAGCAGTACTTC.

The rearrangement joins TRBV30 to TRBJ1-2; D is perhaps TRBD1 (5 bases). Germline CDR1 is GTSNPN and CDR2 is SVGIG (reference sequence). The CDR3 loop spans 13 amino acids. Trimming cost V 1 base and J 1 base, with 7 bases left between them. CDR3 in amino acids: CAWSGQGNYGYTF. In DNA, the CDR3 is TGTGCCTGGAGTGGGCAGGGTAACTATGGCTACACCTTC. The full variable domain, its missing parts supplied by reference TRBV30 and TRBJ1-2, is SQTIHQWPATLVQPVGSPLSLECTVEGTSNPNLYWYRQAAGRGLQLLFYSVGIGQISSEVPQNLSASRPQDRQFILSSKKLLLSDSGFYLCAWSGQGNYGYTFGSGTRLTVV.

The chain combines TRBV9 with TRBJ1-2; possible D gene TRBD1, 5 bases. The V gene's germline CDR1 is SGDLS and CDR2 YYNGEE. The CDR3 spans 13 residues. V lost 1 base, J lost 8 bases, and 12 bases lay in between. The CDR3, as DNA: TGTGCCAGCAGCGTAAATGTCGGGGGAGGCTACACCTTC. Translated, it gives CASSVNVGGGYTF.

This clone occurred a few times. The CDR3 region is CSVEGGQGATDTQYF. Written as DNA, the CDR3 is TGCAGCGTTGAAGGGGGACAGGGGGCGACAGATACGCAGTATTTT. The chain is built from TRBV29-1 and TRBJ2-3; 12 bases agree with TRBD1. V shed 1 base and J 3 bases; nucleotides not matched to a gene: 2. The CDR3 is 15 amino acids. Germline values: CDR1 SQVTM, CDR2 ANQGSEA.

The CDR3 DNA sequence: TGTGCCAGCAGCTTATTTGAGAGCTACGAGCAGTACTTC. Translated: CASSLFESYEQYF. V usage is TRBV7-9 and J usage is TRBJ2-7; D is uncertain. The CDR3 runs to 13 residues. The germline V and J ends were trimmed by 2 bases and 3 bases, with 8 bases remaining between them. Germline V gene data show CDR1 as SEHNR and CDR2 as FQNEAQ (reference sequence).

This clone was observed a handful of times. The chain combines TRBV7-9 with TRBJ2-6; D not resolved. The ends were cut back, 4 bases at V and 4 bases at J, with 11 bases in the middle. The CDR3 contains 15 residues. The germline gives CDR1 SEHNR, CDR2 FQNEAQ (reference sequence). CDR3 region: CASSSPTLGANVLTF. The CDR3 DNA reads TGTGCCAGCAGCTCCCCTACCCTCGGGGCCAACGTCCTGACTTTC.

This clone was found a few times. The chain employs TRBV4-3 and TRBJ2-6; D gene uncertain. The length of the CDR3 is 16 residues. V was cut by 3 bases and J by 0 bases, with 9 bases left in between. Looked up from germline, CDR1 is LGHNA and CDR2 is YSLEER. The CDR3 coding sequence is TGCGCCAGCAGCCAGGAGAGAAGCTCTGGGGCCAACGTCCTGACTTTC. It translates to CASSQERSSGANVLTF.

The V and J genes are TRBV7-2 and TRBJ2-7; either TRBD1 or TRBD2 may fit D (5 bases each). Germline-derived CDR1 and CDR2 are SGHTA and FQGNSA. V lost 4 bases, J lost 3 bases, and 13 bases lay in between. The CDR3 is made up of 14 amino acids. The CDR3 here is CASSSSRAGYEQYF. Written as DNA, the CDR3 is TGTGCCAGCAGCTCAAGCAGGGCGGGCTACGAGCAGTACTTC.

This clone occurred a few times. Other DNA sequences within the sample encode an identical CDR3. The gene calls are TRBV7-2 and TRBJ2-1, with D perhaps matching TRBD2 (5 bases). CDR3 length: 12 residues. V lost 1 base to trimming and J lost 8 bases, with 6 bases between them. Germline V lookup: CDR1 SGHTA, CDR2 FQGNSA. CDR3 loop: CASSLGGYEQFF. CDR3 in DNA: TGTGCCAGCAGCTTAGGAGGGTATGAGCAGTTCTTC.

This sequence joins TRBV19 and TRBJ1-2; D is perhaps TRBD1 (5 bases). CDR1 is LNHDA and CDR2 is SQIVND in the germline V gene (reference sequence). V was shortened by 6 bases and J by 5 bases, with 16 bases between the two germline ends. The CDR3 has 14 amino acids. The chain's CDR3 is CASRKTEGIYGYTF. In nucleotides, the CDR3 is TGTGCCAGTAGAAAGACAGAAGGGATATATGGCTACACCTTC.

CDR3 loop: CASSSGQGAYEQYF. For the CDR3, the DNA is TGTGCCAGCAGTTCGGGACAGGGGGCCTACGAGCAGTACTTC. This sequence joins TRBV6-5 and TRBJ2-7; 11 nucleotides line up with TRBD1. The CDR3 runs 14 residues. In germline, CDR1 is MNHEY, CDR2 SVGAGI. Unmatched junction bases numbered 1, after V lost 4 bases and J lost 2 bases.

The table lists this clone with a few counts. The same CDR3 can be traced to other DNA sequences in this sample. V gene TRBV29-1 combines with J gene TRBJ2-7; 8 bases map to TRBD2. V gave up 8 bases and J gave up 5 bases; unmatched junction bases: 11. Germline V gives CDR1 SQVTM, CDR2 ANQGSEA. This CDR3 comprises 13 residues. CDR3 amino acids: CSPRGGLRDEQYF. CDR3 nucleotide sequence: TGCAGCCCCCGGGGGGGGCTTAGGGACGAGCAGTACTTC.

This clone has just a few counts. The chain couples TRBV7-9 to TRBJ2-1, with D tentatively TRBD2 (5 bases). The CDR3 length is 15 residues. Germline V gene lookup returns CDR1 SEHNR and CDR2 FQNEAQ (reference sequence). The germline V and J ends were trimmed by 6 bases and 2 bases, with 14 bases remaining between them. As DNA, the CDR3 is TGTGCCAGCAGTCGCGGACTGCTTACCTACAATGAGCAGTTCTTC. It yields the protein CASSRGLLTYNEQFF.